Presented here are 5 T cell receptor beta chains from one specimen sequenced in a study of T-cell reconstitution after alpha-beta-depleted transplantation in children. Using unique molecular identifiers, the investigators prepared the TCRbeta library. TCRdb reanalysed the PCR reads using MiXCR and keeps one entry per CDR3 protein. The data contain 120,000 to 150,000 distinct CDR3 sequences, around 9% of them singletons. The material sequenced was PBMCs, mostly from graft donor cells, taken 180 days after TCRalphabeta/CD19-depleted stem cell transplant. The receptors shown here come from a female patient aged 2 to 10 who had a stem cell transplant for congenital amegakaryocytic thrombocytopenia, so the T cells may come from the graft donor.

This clonotype was counted at least ten times. The V call is TRBV28, the J call TRBJ1-2, with unresolved D. Germline-derived CDR1 and CDR2 are MDHEN and SYDVKM. Deletions cut 5 bases from V and 10 bases from J, with 17 bases between. This CDR3 region has 13 residues. The CDR3, as DNA: TGTGCCAGCAGTCCTCTCGGACCATTTATCTACACCTTC. It encodes CASSPLGPFIYTF.

The V and J genes are TRBV15 and TRBJ1-5; 8 bases map to TRBD1. CDR1 is LNHNV and CDR2 is YYDKDF in the germline V gene (reference sequence). This CDR3 is built from 14 residues. V shed 0 bases and J 6 bases; nucleotides not matched to a gene: 1. This chain's CDR3 is CATSRDRGLQPQHF. The CDR3 DNA follows: TGTGCCACCAGCAGAGACAGGGGGCTTCAGCCCCAGCATTTT.

This clonotype was recorded many times. The chain recombines TRBV25-1 with TRBJ2-7; D gene unclear. Deletions cut 5 bases from V and 6 bases from J, with 8 bases between. Looked up from germline, CDR1 is MGHDK and CDR2 is SYGVNS. The CDR3 totals 11 residues. CDR3 sequence reads: CASSLSSEQYF. The DNA for the CDR3 is TGTGCCAGCAGTCTTTCGTCCGAGCAGTACTTC.

This clonotype was counted ten times or more. Relative to the germline gene, one junction end is altered; a read error may explain this. This rearrangement joins TRBV15 to TRBJ1-2; maybe TRBD1 (5 bases). Germline CDR1 and CDR2: LNHNV and YYDKDF (reference sequence). The CDR3 loop spans 16 amino acids. CDR3 protein: CATSRGLAGYNDGYTF. The CDR3 coding sequence is TGTGCCACCAGCAGAGGGTTGGCAGGGTATAACGATGGCTACACCTTC. Combining the CDR3 with reference TRBV15 and TRBJ1-2 gives the whole variable domain DAMVIQNPRYQVTQFGKPVTLSCSQTLNHNVMYWYQQKSSQAPKLLFHYYDKDFNNEADTPDNFQSRRPNTSFCFLDIRSPGLGDTAMYLCATSRGLAGYNDGYTFGSGTRLTVV.

This clonotype came up many times. The chain is built from TRBV29-1 and TRBJ2-7; TRBD2 aligns across 9 bases. The CDR3 extends over 17 amino acids. Germline V gene lookup returns CDR1 SQVTM and CDR2 ANQGSEA. The V and J ends lost 4 bases and 1 base, in that order; junction bases with no gene match: 14. The CDR3 reads CSVVGGHVSGGSYEQYF. In DNA form, the CDR3 reads TGCAGCGTTGTGGGGGGCCACGTTAGCGGGGGTTCCTACGAGCAGTACTTC.